This passage covers 16 T cell receptor beta chains from one sample sequenced in a study of a mutant IDH1 vaccine in newly diagnosed glioma. No cognate antigen is known for these TCRs. TCRdb's table, derived via immunoSEQ multiplex PCR, lists solely in-frame clones and lacks some. Seen here are more than 50,000 clones, 75% to 90% observed once, and the top ten hold 1.9%. Specified time point: week 11, during vaccination. Each dose delivered 300 ug of mutant IDH1 20-mer peptide subcutaneously with imiquimod. The source was PBMCs, collected from a glioma patient whose treatment included an IDH1 peptide vaccine. All receptors derive from a man aged 35-49 years with glioma.

The chain couples TRBV6-5 to TRBJ2-5; the match to TRBD1 covers 8 bases. The CDR3 length is 15 residues. Germline values: CDR1 MNHEY, CDR2 SVGAGI. Trimming cost V 4 bases and J 5 bases; bases outside gene matches: 9. The CDR3 is CASSFDRGGWETQYF. In DNA, the CDR3 is TGTGCCAGCAGTTTTGACAGGGGAGGTTGGGAGACCCAGTACTTC.

The genes are TRBV10-3 and TRBJ1-5; D might be TRBD1 (5 bases). Germline CDR1 is ENHRY and CDR2 is SYGVKD. The V gene lost 4 bases and the J gene lost 3 bases, with 13 bases spanning the gap. The CDR3 runs 15 residues. This CDR3 is CAISAEGADNQPQHF. In nucleotides, the CDR3 is TGTGCCATCAGTGCAGAAGGGGCCGACAATCAGCCCCAGCATTTT.

This clone was found once. V gene TRBV29-1 combines with J gene TRBJ2-2; no clear D gene. CDR1 and CDR2 from the germline V gene are SQVTM and ANQGSEA. The CDR3 has 13 residues. Trimming cost V 0 bases and J 7 bases, with 9 bases left between them. For the CDR3, the DNA is TGCAGCGTTGAAGATAACGCTAACGGGGAGCTGTTTTTT. Translated, it gives CSVEDNANGELFF.

Regarding this clone: At one end, the junction sequence differs from germline, possibly due to a read error. The genes are TRBV5-4 and TRBJ1-2; no definite D call. Germline CDR1 is SGHNT and CDR2 is YYREEE (reference sequence). CDR3 length: 13 amino acids. The CDR3 spells CASSLTMEFESSF. Written as DNA, the CDR3 is TGTGCCAGCAGCTTAACTATGGAATTCGAAAGCTCCTTC.

This chain uses TRBV7-6 with TRBJ1-5; 10 bases fit TRBD1. CDR3 size: 17 residues. V shed 5 bases, J shed 7 bases, and the junction held 14 bases outside the gene matches. CDR1 is SGHVS, CDR2 FNYEAQ, per germline. The DNA for the CDR3 is TGTGCCAGCAGCCCTGCCACGGGGACAGGGGTTGGGCAGCCCCAGCATTTT. Protein sequence: CASSPATGTGVGQPQHF.

J is TRBJ2-5 and V is TRBV19; D may be TRBD1 or TRBD2 (5 bases each). Trimming pared 3 bases from V and 5 bases from J, leaving 16 bases between. The CDR3 is made up of 15 amino acids. From germline, CDR1 is LNHDA and CDR2 SQIVND (reference sequence). The CDR3 sequence is CASSIVRGEGETQYF. In DNA form, the CDR3 reads TGTGCCAGTAGTATCGTTAGGGGAGAGGGGGAGACCCAGTACTTC.

This chain joins TRBV5-1 and TRBJ2-2; D is uncertain. CDR3 length equals 16 residues. Trimming took off 5 bases at V and 4 bases at J, with 18 bases between the two ends. The V gene's germline CDR1 is SGHRS and CDR2 YFSETQ. The CDR3 nucleotides are TGCGCCAGCAGTCCGATAGGTGGTTTAAGCACCGGGGAGCTGTTTTTT. This translates into CASSPIGGLSTGELFF.

V usage is TRBV18 and J usage is TRBJ1-1, with D unclear. Germline values: CDR1 KGHSH, CDR2 LQKENI. V was trimmed by 3 bases and J by 4 bases, leaving 9 bases between them. The CDR3 is made up of 13 amino acids. CDR3 amino acids: CASSPGERTEAFF. The CDR3 DNA reads as TGTGCCAGCTCACCGGGTGAACGCACTGAAGCTTTCTTT. The full variable domain, rest sourced from reference TRBV18 and TRBJ1-1, is NAGVMQNPRHLVRRRGQEARLRCSPMKGHSHVYWYRQLPEEGLKFMVYLQKENIIDESGMPKERFSAEFPKEGPSILRIQQVVRGDSAAYFCASSPGERTEAFFGQGTRLTVV.

The V gene is TRBV5-4, the J gene TRBJ2-2; 11 bases match TRBD1. Germline values: CDR1 SGHNT, CDR2 YYREEE (reference sequence). There are 15 residues in the CDR3. The trim removed 2 bases at V and 4 bases at J, leaving 1 base unmatched. The CDR3 here is CASSLGTGGTGELFF. In nucleotides, the CDR3 is TGTGCCAGCAGCTTAGGGACAGGGGGCACCGGGGAGCTGTTTTTT.

Written as DNA, the CDR3 is TGTGCCTGGAGTGGCAGGGTAGGGTATGGCTACACCTTC. Its translation is CAWSGRVGYGYTF. V usage is TRBV30 and J usage is TRBJ1-2, with D tentatively TRBD1 (5 bases). V was trimmed by 1 base and J by 5 bases, leaving 11 bases between them. The CDR3 runs to 13 residues. Germline CDR1 and CDR2: GTSNPN and SVGIG (reference sequence).

The V and J genes are TRBV2 and TRBJ2-7; 10 bases match TRBD2. Germline V gene data show CDR1 as SNHLY and CDR2 as FYNNEI. The ends lost 6 bases at V and 0 bases at J; junction bases unmatched: 8. The CDR3 is 16 amino acids. The CDR3 here is CASRKRAGGPSYEQYF. CDR3 nucleotides: TGTGCCAGCAGAAAACGAGCGGGAGGGCCCTCCTACGAGCAGTACTTC.

The chain combines TRBV6-1 with TRBJ2-7, with D perhaps matching TRBD2 (7 bases). The CDR3 extends over 14 amino acids. V lost 4 bases, J lost 9 bases, and 19 bases lay in between. From germline, CDR1 is MNHNS and CDR2 SASEGT. This CDR3 reads CASSVGGAGSWQYV. In nucleotides, the CDR3 is TGTGCCAGCAGTGTGGGGGGGGCAGGGTCGTGGCAGTACGTC.

V usage is TRBV7-2 and J usage is TRBJ1-1; D is unresolved. The germline V gene encodes CDR1 SGHTA and CDR2 FQGNSA. This CDR3 spans 14 amino acids. Between the trimmed V and J ends, which lost 6 bases and 2 bases, there was a span of 13 bases. CDR3 region: CASRRGGSNTEAFF. The CDR3 DNA reads as TGTGCCAGCAGGAGAGGCGGCTCTAACACTGAAGCTTTCTTT.

Written as DNA, the CDR3 is TGTGCCATCAGGGGGACGGCAGATAGTCATGGTGGAAACACCATATATTTT. Protein product: CAIRGTADSHGGNTIYF. V gene TRBV10-3 combines with J gene TRBJ1-3; perhaps TRBD1 as D (5 bases). The V end lost 6 bases, the J end lost 3 bases, and 21 bases lay between the germline ends. CDR3 length equals 17 residues. Germline-derived CDR1 and CDR2 are ENHRY and SYGVKD.

The J gene is TRBJ2-3, the V gene TRBV5-6; D might be TRBD1 (5 bases). The V end lost 3 bases, the J end lost 2 bases, and 16 bases lay between the germline ends. This CDR3 contains 16 residues. The germline V gene has CDR1 SGHDT and CDR2 YYEEEE. CDR3 loop: CASSWATQVSTDTQYF. As DNA, the CDR3 is TGTGCCAGCAGCTGGGCAACACAGGTCTCCACAGATACGCAGTATTTT.

The J gene is TRBJ2-7, the V gene TRBV5-4, with D tentatively TRBD2 (6 bases). Trimming cost V 4 bases and J 0 bases, with 17 bases left between them. The CDR3 covers 16 residues. CDR1 is SGHNT and CDR2 is YYREEE in the germline V gene (reference sequence). CDR3 nucleotide sequence: TGTGCCAGCAGCCCCGCTCCTAGCGCCACCTCCTACGAGCAGTACTTC. Its translation is CASSPAPSATSYEQYF.